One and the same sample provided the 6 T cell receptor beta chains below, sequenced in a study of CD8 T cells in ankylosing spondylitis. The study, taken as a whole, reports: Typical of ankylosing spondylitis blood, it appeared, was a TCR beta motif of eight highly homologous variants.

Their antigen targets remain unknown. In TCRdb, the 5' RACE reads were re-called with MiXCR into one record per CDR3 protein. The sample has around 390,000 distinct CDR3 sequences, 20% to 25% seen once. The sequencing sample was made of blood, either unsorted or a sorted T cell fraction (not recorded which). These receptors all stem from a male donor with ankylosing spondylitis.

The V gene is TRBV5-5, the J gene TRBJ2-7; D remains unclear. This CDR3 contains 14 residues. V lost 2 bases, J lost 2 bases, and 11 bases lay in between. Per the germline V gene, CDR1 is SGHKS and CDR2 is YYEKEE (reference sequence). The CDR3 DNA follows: TGTGCCAGCAGCTTTCCGCCCGAGGCCTACGAGCAGTACTTC. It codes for CASSFPPEAYEQYF.

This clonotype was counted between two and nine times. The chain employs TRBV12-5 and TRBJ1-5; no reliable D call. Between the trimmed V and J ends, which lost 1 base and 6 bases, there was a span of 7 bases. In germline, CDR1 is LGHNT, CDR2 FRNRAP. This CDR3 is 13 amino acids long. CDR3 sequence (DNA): TGTGCTAGTGGTTTGGACGTAGGTCAGCCCCAGCATTTT. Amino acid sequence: CASGLDVGQPQHF.

CDR3 protein: CASSHSGIKSTDTQYF. Here the CDR3 DNA reads TGCGCCAGCAGTCATTCCGGGATAAAAAGCACAGATACGCAGTATTTT. The chain recombines TRBV23-1 with TRBJ2-3, with a tentative D call TRBD2 (5 bases). TRBV23-1 is an open reading frame whose function is uncertain. V lost 3 bases and J lost 0, with 13 bases in between. CDR3 size: 16 residues.

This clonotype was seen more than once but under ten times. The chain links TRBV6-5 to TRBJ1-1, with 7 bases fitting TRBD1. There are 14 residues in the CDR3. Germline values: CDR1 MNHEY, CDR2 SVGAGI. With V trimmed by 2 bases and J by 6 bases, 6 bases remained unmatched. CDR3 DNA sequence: TGTGCCAGCAGTTACCGACAGGGTACGGCTGAAGCTTTCTTT. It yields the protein CASSYRQGTAEAFF.

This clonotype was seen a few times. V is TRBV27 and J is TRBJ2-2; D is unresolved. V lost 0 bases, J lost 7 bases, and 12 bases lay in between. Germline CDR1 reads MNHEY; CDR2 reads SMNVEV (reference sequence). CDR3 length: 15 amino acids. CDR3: CASSLSNTRYGELFF. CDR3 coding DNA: TGTGCCAGCAGTTTATCGAACACGCGGTACGGGGAGCTGTTTTTT.

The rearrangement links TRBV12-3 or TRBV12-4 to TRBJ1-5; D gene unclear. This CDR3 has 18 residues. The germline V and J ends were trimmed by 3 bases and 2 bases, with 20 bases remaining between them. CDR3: CASSLRRTGDMGNQPQHF. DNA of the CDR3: TGTGCCAGCAGTTTGCGAAGGACGGGAGATATGGGCAATCAGCCCCAGCATTTT.